These 8 T cell receptor beta chains were all obtained from the same sample, sequenced in a study of blood T cell repertoires in COVID-19 (dated by TCRdb to the early 2020s). Libraries were made using the immunoSEQ multiplex PCR assay. TCRdb retrieved this table from immuneACCESS and kept in-frame rearrangements only. Not all clones are present; in checked studies, unresolved V genes account for under half, and no reason is known for the remainder. The sample yields 75,000 to 100,000 clones; approximately 87% were counted once. 15% to 17% of the sample is taken by the ten largest. The source material was peripheral blood. These TCRs come from a human donor in a cohort sampled during active COVID-19.

The rearrangement links TRBV5-1 to TRBJ2-5; possibly TRBD1 for D (6 bases). The CDR3 consists of 16 residues. CDR1 SGHRS and CDR2 YFSETQ come from the germline V gene. V was pared by 0 bases and J by 5 bases, with 17 bases between. The CDR3 region is CASSLAFTGYVETQYF. CDR3 DNA: TGCGCCAGCAGCTTGGCCTTCACAGGGTATGTCGAGACCCAGTACTTC.

The rearrangement links TRBV6-2 or TRBV6-3 to TRBJ1-6; D remains ambiguous. Germline CDR1 is MNHEY and CDR2 is SVGEGT. The CDR3 totals 12 residues. Trimming removed 4 bases from V and 11 bases from J, with 9 bases in between. Here the CDR3 reads CASSFAPAPLHF. In nucleotides, the CDR3 is TGTGCCAGCAGTTTTGCACCGGCACCCCTCCACTTT.

The chain combines TRBV19 with TRBJ1-5; 7 nucleotides align to TRBD1. This CDR3 has 15 residues. Germline CDR1 and CDR2: LNHDA and SQIVND (reference sequence). The ends lost 5 bases at V and 3 bases at J; junction bases unmatched: 7. Written as DNA, the CDR3 is TGTGCCAGTAGTGCATCGACAGGGTACAATCAGCCCCAGCATTTT. Amino acids: CASSASTGYNQPQHF.

In the case of this clone: At one end, the junction sequence differs from germline, possibly due to a read error. V and J are TRBV5-5 and TRBJ2-5; 9 positions match TRBD2. The CDR3 runs to 17 residues. Germline loops: CDR1 SGHKS, CDR2 YYEKEE (reference sequence). Written as DNA, the CDR3 is TGTGCCAGCAGCTTGTCTGCGCGGGGGGGCATCCAAGAGACCCAGCACTTC. Residues: CASSLSARGGIQETQHF. Drawing the rest from reference TRBV5-5 and TRBJ2-5, the complete variable domain is DAGVTQSPTHLIKTRGQQVTLRCSPISGHKSVSWYQQVLGQGPQFIFQYYEKEERGRGNFPDRFSARQFPNYSSELNVNALLLGDSALYLCASSLSARGGIQETQHFGPGTRLLVL.

CDR3 sequence (DNA): TGCGCCAGCAGCCAAGGGACAGGGGCCTCAGATACGCAGTATTTT. Translating gives CASSQGTGASDTQYF. The chain uses TRBV4-1 and TRBJ2-3; TRBD1 matches 9 bases. The germline V gene has CDR1 MGHRA and CDR2 YSYEKL. V lost 1 base to trimming and J lost 4 bases; unmatched junction nucleotides: 3. This CDR3 spans 15 amino acids.

This chain connects TRBV6-5 to TRBJ2-5; no definite D call. In germline, CDR1 is MNHEY, CDR2 SVGAGI. The CDR3 is 16 residues long. V lost 0 bases and J 1 base, leaving 12 bases between the germline ends. Written as DNA, the CDR3 is TGTGCCAGCAGTTACTCGATGGCAGGAACCCAAGAGACCCAGTACTTC. Translation: CASSYSMAGTQETQYF.

This clone was found many times. The chain employs TRBV6-1 and TRBJ1-1; weak D call: TRBD1 (6 bases). V lost 0 bases to trimming and J lost 3 bases, with 8 bases between them. Per the germline V gene, CDR1 is MNHNS and CDR2 is SASEGT. The CDR3 loop spans 14 amino acids. As DNA, the CDR3 is TGTGCCAGCAGTGAAGCGGCAGGGGACACTGAAGCTTTCTTT. Its translation is CASSEAAGDTEAFF.

J is TRBJ2-7 and V is TRBV9, with TRBD2 identical over 10 bases. Trimming cost V 3 bases and J 3 bases; bases outside gene matches: 6. The CDR3 covers 15 residues. Germline values: CDR1 SGDLS, CDR2 YYNGEE. Here the CDR3 reads CASSAASGRGYEQYF. DNA of the CDR3: TGTGCCAGCAGCGCAGCTAGCGGGAGAGGCTACGAGCAGTACTTC.